Below are 24 T cell receptor beta chains sequenced from a single sample in a study of post-analysis software for immune sequencing data. Study-level results: There were five or six TRBV segments more frequent in patients than controls, and TRBV5-6, TRBV5-1 and TRBV20-1 were among them.

Built from TCR beta cDNA, the libraries had unique molecular identifiers in them. TCRdb redid the calling of the PCR reads with MiXCR, one entry per CDR3 protein. The table has approximately 730,000 distinct CDR3 sequences, about 32% seen once. The antigens of these receptors remain unknown. The sequencing sample was made of blood. Source of these receptors: a girl between 10 and 17 years old with multiple sclerosis.

This clonotype was detected a few times. The chain links TRBV5-1 to TRBJ2-7; 10 bases fit TRBD2. The CDR3 consists of 17 residues. J lost 1 base, V lost 1 base, and 8 bases had no gene match. The V gene's germline CDR1 is SGHRS and CDR2 YFSETQ. CDR3 DNA: TGCGCCAGCAGCTTGAATCTAGCTAGCGGGAGTTCCTACGAGCAGTACTTC. As protein: CASSLNLASGSSYEQYF.

This clonotype was observed a few times. The chain joins TRBV9 to TRBJ2-5, with 10 bases lining up with TRBD1. Per the germline V gene, CDR1 is SGDLS and CDR2 is YYNGEE. There are 14 residues in the CDR3. With V trimmed by 2 bases and J by 5 bases, 3 bases remained unmatched. The CDR3 sequence is CASSVGQGTETQYF. DNA for the CDR3: TGTGCCAGCAGCGTGGGACAGGGGACGGAGACCCAGTACTTC.

This chain connects TRBV29-1 to TRBJ2-1, with no clear D. The CDR3 has 13 amino acids. CDR1 and CDR2 from the germline V gene are SQVTM and ANQGSEA. Trimming left V 7 bases short and J 6 bases short, with 16 bases between. The CDR3 coding sequence is TGCAGCGCTCCCGTGCCGGTGGGCAATGAGCAGTTCTTC. Translation: CSAPVPVGNEQFF.

V gene TRBV20-1 combines with J gene TRBJ2-7, with 10 bases matching TRBD2. This CDR3 contains 14 residues. V lost 7 bases, J lost 0 bases, and 6 bases stayed unmatched. The germline V gene has CDR1 DFQATT and CDR2 SNEGSKA (reference sequence). The DNA of the CDR3 is TGCAGTGTTACGGGACTAGCGTTCTCCTACGAGCAGTACTTC. Translating it yields CSVTGLAFSYEQYF.

As to this clonotype: Compared with germline, one end of the junction differs, possibly owing to a read error. The chain combines TRBV3-1 with TRBJ2-7, with 7 bases lining up with TRBD1. The J call may be faulty, since TRBJ2-4 better matches the DNA end. Germline-derived CDR1 and CDR2 are LGHDT and YNNKEL (reference sequence). CDR3 length: 14 amino acids. CDR3 loop: CAGSQDLGGRIQYF. The CDR3 DNA reads as TGTGCCGGCAGCCAAGATCTAGGGGGCCGCATTCAGTACTTC.

V usage is TRBV5-1 and J usage is TRBJ2-5; the D gene is possibly TRBD1 (5 bases). With 6 bases removed from V and 3 bases from J, the gap between germline ends came to 12 bases. From germline, CDR1 is SGHRS and CDR2 YFSETQ. The CDR3 is made up of 13 amino acids. The CDR3 coding sequence is TGCGCCAGCAACCCTGGGGCAGAAGAGACCCAGTACTTC. It specifies CASNPGAEETQYF.

This clonotype turned up a few times. The chain has TRBV5-4 and TRBJ2-2, with 9 bases matching TRBD1. V trimming: 4 bases; J trimming: 7 bases; junction bases outside the gene matches: 8. Germline V gives CDR1 SGHNT, CDR2 YYREEE (reference sequence). The CDR3 covers 15 residues. The CDR3 sequence: CASSTGQGIGGELFF. The CDR3 DNA reads TGTGCCAGCAGCACCGGACAGGGGATAGGCGGGGAGCTGTTTTTT.

This clonotype was recorded a few times. The gene calls are TRBV6-2 or TRBV6-3 and TRBJ2-3; the D gene is possibly TRBD1 (6 bases). Trimming took off 5 bases at V and 3 bases at J, with 21 bases between the two ends. CDR3 length: 17 amino acids. CDR1 MNHEY and CDR2 SVGEGT come from the germline V gene. The CDR3 loop is CASSDTHPDSPTDTQYF. For the CDR3, the DNA is TGTGCCAGCAGTGATACCCACCCGGACAGCCCAACAGATACGCAGTATTTT.

For the CDR3, the DNA is TGTGCCAGCAGTTTGACAGACTTCTACGAGCAGTACTTC. It specifies CASSLTDFYEQYF. The chain has TRBV28 and TRBJ2-7; D possibly corresponds to TRBD1 (5 bases). Germline lookup yields CDR1 MDHEN and CDR2 SYDVKM. The V end was cut by 3 bases, the J end by 3 bases, with 9 bases between. There are 13 residues in the CDR3. Supplemented by reference TRBV28 and TRBJ2-7, the full variable domain reads DVKVTQSSRYLVKRTGEKVFLECVQDMDHENMFWYRQDPGLGLRLIYFSYDVKMKEKGDIPEGYSVSREKKERFSLILESASTNQTSMYLCASSLTDFYEQYFGPGTRLTVT.

CDR3 nucleotide sequence: TGTGCCAGCAGTGAAGTATGGGGGGGGAATCAGCCCCAGCATTTT. This gives the protein CASSEVWGGNQPQHF. The rearrangement uses TRBV6-1 and TRBJ1-5; tentative D call: TRBD1 (5 bases). Germline loops: CDR1 MNHNS, CDR2 SASEGT. V lost 1 base, J lost 4 bases, and 11 bases lay in between. This CDR3 is 15 amino acids long.

A few counts support this clonotype. The V and J genes are TRBV5-1 and TRBJ2-3; possible D gene TRBD2, 6 bases. V lost 2 bases and J 4 bases, leaving 17 bases between the germline ends. There are 16 residues in the CDR3. The germline gives CDR1 SGHRS, CDR2 YFSETQ. The CDR3 here is CASSFSGRLGADTQYF. The CDR3 coding sequence is TGCGCCAGCAGCTTTTCTGGAAGACTAGGGGCAGATACGCAGTATTTT.

Only one count was recorded for this clonotype. The chain employs TRBV20-1 and TRBJ2-1, with D perhaps matching TRBD1 (6 bases). The J call could be wrong; TRBJ2-7 is a better fit for the DNA end. The CDR3 is 13 amino acids. Germline V gene data show CDR1 as DFQATT and CDR2 as SNEGSKA (reference sequence). The CDR3 sequence is CSAKPGHPNEQYF. CDR3 coding DNA: TGCAGTGCTAAACCGGGACACCCAAATGAGCAGTACTTC.

There are a few counts of this clonotype. The genes are TRBV7-2 and TRBJ2-5, with D perhaps matching TRBD2 (7 bases). This CDR3 has 16 residues. CDR1 is SGHTA and CDR2 is FQGNSA in the germline V gene. Deletions cut 5 bases from V and 4 bases from J, with 20 bases between. The CDR3 sequence is CASSRNLGGRVETQYF. The CDR3 DNA follows: TGTGCCAGCAGCCGCAACCTGGGGGGGCGCGTAGAGACCCAGTACTTC.

The sample holds a few counts of this clonotype. Because the CDR3's place on the DNA is in doubt, the DNA is left out and the CDR3 is given as listed by TCRdb. The gene calls are TRBV6-5 and TRBJ2-7. Germline loops: CDR1 MNHEY, CDR2 SVGAGI. The CDR3 is made up of 15 amino acids, end residues included. CDR3 in amino acids: CAGSYYACGSYEQYF.

The chain recombines TRBV20-1 with TRBJ2-3, with unresolved D. V gave up 3 bases and J gave up 6 bases, with 10 bases separating them. The CDR3 has 12 amino acids. CDR1 is DFQATT and CDR2 is SNEGSKA in the germline V gene (reference sequence). CDR3 sequence: CSASEVPDTQYF. The CDR3 region has the DNA TGCAGTGCTAGCGAGGTCCCGGATACGCAGTATTTT.

This chain uses TRBV6-2 or TRBV6-3 with TRBJ2-2; 9 bases are a match to TRBD1. The CDR3 has 17 residues. The V gene end was trimmed by 2 bases and the J gene end by 1 base; junction bases not matched to a gene: 5. Germline CDR1 reads MNHEY; CDR2 reads SVGEGT. The DNA of the CDR3 is TGTGCCAGCAGTTACCCTCCGACAGGGGGGAACACCGGGGAGCTGTTTTTT. It specifies CASSYPPTGGNTGELFF.

This clonotype was seen more than once but under ten times. The chain has TRBV7-8 and TRBJ2-3; the D gene is possibly TRBD2 (6 bases). Germline CDR1 reads SGHVS; CDR2 reads FQNEAQ. V lost 5 bases, J lost 1 base, and 10 bases lay in between. This CDR3 comprises 14 residues. CDR3 sequence: CASSPPGGTDTQYF. The DNA of the CDR3 is TGTGCCAGCAGCCCCCCGGGAGGCACAGATACGCAGTATTTT.

The sample holds many counts of this clonotype. The J gene is TRBJ2-7, the V gene TRBV29-1; D is perhaps TRBD1 or TRBD2 (5 bases each). V was clipped by 4 bases and J by 4 bases, with 8 bases between them. The CDR3 contains 11 residues. Germline V gives CDR1 SQVTM, CDR2 ANQGSEA. This CDR3 is CSVGDAYEQYF. The CDR3 nucleotides are TGCAGCGTTGGGGACGCTTACGAGCAGTACTTC.

The V gene is TRBV7-2, the J gene TRBJ2-3; D unclear. Germline CDR1 reads SGHTA; CDR2 reads FQGNSA. CDR3 length: 14 amino acids. The ends were cut back, 0 bases at V and 5 bases at J, with 9 bases in the middle. The CDR3 DNA sequence: TGTGCCAGCAGCTTAGCCCCAAGGGTAGATACGCAGTATTTT. This gives the protein CASSLAPRVDTQYF.

This chain's CDR3 is CASKRDKVTEAFF. The CDR3 DNA follows: TGTGCCAGCAAACGGGACAAGGTCACTGAAGCTTTCTTT. The chain uses TRBV27 and TRBJ1-1; tentative D call: TRBD1 (6 bases). CDR3 length: 13 amino acids. V was pared by 7 bases and J by 4 bases, with 13 bases between. Germline V gene sequence: CDR1 MNHEY, CDR2 SMNVEV (reference sequence).

This clonotype was observed many times. V is TRBV29-1 and J is TRBJ2-4; D possibly matches TRBD1 or TRBD2 (5 bases each). Germline assignment: CDR1 SQVTM and CDR2 ANQGSEA. This CDR3 has 13 amino acids. Trimming removed 1 base at V and 6 bases at J, with 10 bases between. CDR3 sequence (DNA): TGCAGCGTTGAAGGGGGGATAGGAAACATTCAGTACTTC. Translating gives CSVEGGIGNIQYF.

The chain carries TRBV29-1 and TRBJ1-1, with D tentatively TRBD1 (6 bases). Germline values: CDR1 SQVTM, CDR2 ANQGSEA. This CDR3 spans 19 amino acids. V dropped 0 bases and J dropped 1 base, with 24 bases sitting between them. CDR3 region: CSVEDSREQGLPGNTEAFF. DNA for the CDR3: TGCAGCGTTGAAGACTCAAGGGAACAGGGACTCCCCGGGAACACTGAAGCTTTCTTT. Supplemented by reference TRBV29-1 and TRBJ1-1, the full variable domain reads SAVISQKPSRDICQRGTSLTIQCQVDSQVTMMFWYRQQPGQSLTLIATANQGSEATYESGFVIDKFPISRPNLTFSTLTVSNMSPEDSSIYLCSVEDSREQGLPGNTEAFFGQGTRLTVV.

This clonotype was observed a few times. The V gene is TRBV5-1, the J gene TRBJ2-1; TRBD2 is a possible D gene (5 bases). The ends were cut back, 5 bases at V and 5 bases at J, with 14 bases in the middle. The CDR3 totals 14 residues. In germline, CDR1 is SGHRS, CDR2 YFSETQ. CDR3 region: CASSLTAGNNEQFF. CDR3 sequence (DNA): TGCGCCAGCAGTCTCACTGCGGGTAACAATGAGCAGTTCTTC.

This chain connects TRBV28 to TRBJ2-5, with D tentatively TRBD2 (6 bases). Germline values: CDR1 MDHEN, CDR2 SYDVKM. This CDR3 contains 11 residues. This CDR3 reads CVTTTRETQYF. In nucleotides, the CDR3 is TGTGTCACAACGACTAGGGAGACCCAGTACTTC.